This T cell receptor beta chain was identified in a study of response to subunit inactivated influenza vaccine. TCRdb reanalysed the RT-PCR reads using MiXCR and keeps one entry per CDR3 protein. The sample holds around 790,000 distinct CDR3 sequences, 21% seen once. In the case of this clonotype: Its antigen is still unknown.

Study results and limitations: Authors suggested few new T cells are recruited by each seasonal influenza vaccination.

The origin of this receptor is a man between 50 and 59 years old who received an inactivated influenza vaccine. The sample here was PBMCs from blood, taken about 5 days after vaccination.

CDR3 bases: TGTGCCAGCAGGCCGGGCCTAGCACCCGGGGAGCTGTTTTTT. This codes for CASRPGLAPGELFF. J is TRBJ2-2 and V is TRBV12-3 or TRBV12-4, with a weak D call TRBD2 (5 bases). Deletions cut 6 bases from V and 6 bases from J, with 14 bases between. The CDR3 runs to 14 residues.